This is a list of T cell receptor beta chains from one sample in a study of blood T cell repertoires in COVID-19. Generated by immunoSEQ multiplex PCR, the TCRdb table keeps only in-frame clones and is missing some. The sample holds about 48,000 clones, about four fifths seen once. The sequenced sample was peripheral blood. The receptor set was obtained from a middle-aged man with acute or convalescent COVID-19. The CDR3 runs from the conserved cysteine through the conserved F or W. Fields, in order: J gene, D gene, V gene, clone size, CDR3 DNA, CDR3 protein. The D gene is left open where the match is weak. Clone size is not always given. Where it is, it says once, few, many or a class for expanded clones.

J: TRBJ1-1
D: NA
V: TRBV28
size: NA
DNA: TGTGCCAGCAGTGAATCCCGGGGGGAGGTTACTGAAGCTTTCTTT
CDR3: CASSESRGEVTEAFF

J: TRBJ1-2
D: NA
V: TRBV19
size: NA
DNA: TGTGCCAGTAGTACAGGGCGCTATGGCTACACCTTC
CDR3: CASSTGRYGYTF

J: TRBJ1-5
D: TRBD1
V: TRBV20-1
size: NA
DNA: TGCAGTGCTAGTCGGGGACAGGGGACTCAGCCCCAGCATTTT
CDR3: CSASRGQGTQPQHF

J: TRBJ1-2
D: NA
V: TRBV12-3/TRBV12-4
size: NA
DNA: TGTGCCAGCAGTTGGCAGGCTAACTATGGCTACACCTTC
CDR3: CASSWQANYGYTF

J: TRBJ2-2
D: TRBD2
V: TRBV5-6
size: NA
DNA: TGTGCCAGCACGGAACTTAGCGGGGGGACGACCGGGGAGCTGTTTTTT
CDR3: CASTELSGGTTGELFF

J: TRBJ2-7
D: NA
V: TRBV30
size: NA
DNA: TGTGCCTGGACCCTTACAGGGTCCGAGCAGTACTTC
CDR3: CAWTLTGSEQYF

J: TRBJ2-5
D: TRBD1
V: TRBV6-5
size: few
DNA: TGTGCCAGCAAGGTCACGGGACAGGCGGTACAGACCCAGTACTTC
CDR3: CASKVTGQAVQTQYF

J: TRBJ1-5
D: NA
V: TRBV27
size: few
DNA: TGTGCCAGCAGGGCAGGGCCCCTCAAGGCCCAGCATTTT
CDR3: CASRAGPLKAQHF

J: TRBJ1-6
D: TRBD1
V: TRBV29-1
size: few
DNA: TGCAGCGTTAAGATTGGACAGGGATATTCACCCCTCCACTTT
CDR3: CSVKIGQGYSPLHF

J: TRBJ2-3
D: NA
V: TRBV5-1
size: NA
DNA: TGCGCCAGCAGCTTGCTAGCAGATACGCAGTATTTT
CDR3: CASSLLADTQYF

J: TRBJ2-3
D: NA
V: TRBV3-1/TRBV3-2
size: NA
DNA: TGTGCCAGCAGCCAAGCTCCTTCTTCGAGGGATACGCAGTATTTT
CDR3: CASSQAPSSRDTQYF

J: TRBJ2-7
D: NA
V: TRBV15
size: NA
DNA: TGTGCCACCAGCCTTTCCGGATCCGGGATTCCCTCTTTC
CDR3: CATSLSGSGIPSF

J: TRBJ2-7
D: NA
V: TRBV3-1/TRBV3-2
size: NA
DNA: TGTGCCAGCAGCCAAGGGGGAAGACTACCGTCAAACGAGCAGTACTTC
CDR3: CASSQGGRLPSNEQYF

J: TRBJ2-5
D: TRBD1
V: TRBV12-5
size: once
DNA: TGTGCTAGTGGTTTGGTCTCGGTCACGGACAGGGAAGAGACCCAGTACTTC
CDR3: CASGLVSVTDREETQYF

J: TRBJ1-5
D: TRBD1
V: TRBV2
size: NA
DNA: TGTGCCACGCGCGGACAGGGGACTCAGCCCCAGCATTTT
CDR3: CATRGQGTQPQHF

J: TRBJ1-1
D: NA
V: TRBV18
size: NA
DNA: TGTGCCAGCTCACCAGAACAGGGTCGGACTGAAGCTTTCTTT
CDR3: CASSPEQGRTEAFF

J: TRBJ1-2
D: NA
V: TRBV6-5
size: NA
DNA: TGTGCCAGCAGCTTCGACGGGAACTATGGCTACACCTTC
CDR3: CASSFDGNYGYTF

J: TRBJ2-7
D: NA
V: TRBV3-1/TRBV3-2
size: large
DNA: TGTGCCAGCAGCCAAGGACTAACCTACGAGCAGTACTTC
CDR3: CASSQGLTYEQYF

J: TRBJ1-4
D: NA
V: TRBV29-1
size: NA
DNA: TGCAGCGTGCCTACCGGGGAAAAACTGTTTTTT
CDR3: CSVPTGEKLFF

J: TRBJ1-3
D: NA
V: TRBV29-1
size: NA
DNA: TGCAGCGCCTTAGACAGTGGAAACACCATATATTTT
CDR3: CSALDSGNTIYF

J: TRBJ1-1
D: NA
V: TRBV6-5
size: NA
DNA: TGTGCCAGCAGTTACGGGTCCCCTAGGGGAGAAGCTTTCTTT
CDR3: CASSYGSPRGEAFF

J: TRBJ2-3
D: NA
V: TRBV5-1
size: NA
DNA: TGCGCCAGCAGTTCGAACTTGGCGGGACCCACAGATACGCAGTATTTT
CDR3: CASSSNLAGPTDTQYF

J: TRBJ2-3
D: NA
V: TRBV18
size: NA
DNA: TGTGCCAGCTCACCGGGAGGAAGCACAGATACGCAGTATTTT
CDR3: CASSPGGSTDTQYF

J: TRBJ2-5
D: TRBD2
V: TRBV3-1/TRBV3-2
size: NA
DNA: TGTGCCACCCCCTCTAGCGGGGGTCTTCAAGAGACCCAGTACTTC
CDR3: CATPSSGGLQETQYF

J: TRBJ1-2
D: NA
V: TRBV5-3
size: NA
DNA: TGTGCCAGAAGCCTATTCTATGGCTACACCTTC
CDR3: CARSLFYGYTF

J: TRBJ1-2
D: TRBD1
V: TRBV30
size: NA
DNA: TGTGCCTGGAGTGGACAGGGGAGGTATGGCTACACCTTC
CDR3: CAWSGQGRYGYTF

J: TRBJ2-3
D: NA
V: TRBV28
size: NA
DNA: TGTGCCAGCATCAAGGGGGGGGCCCGCACAGATACGCAGTATTTT
CDR3: CASIKGGARTDTQYF

J: TRBJ1-1
D: NA
V: TRBV12-3/TRBV12-4
size: NA
DNA: TGTGCCAGCAGTTTAATAGCTAACACTGAAGCTTTCTTT
CDR3: CASSLIANTEAFF

J: TRBJ2-1
D: TRBD2
V: TRBV2
size: NA
DNA: TGTGCCAGCAGTGTGGGACTAGCGGGCGTTAATGAGCAGTTCTTC
CDR3: CASSVGLAGVNEQFF